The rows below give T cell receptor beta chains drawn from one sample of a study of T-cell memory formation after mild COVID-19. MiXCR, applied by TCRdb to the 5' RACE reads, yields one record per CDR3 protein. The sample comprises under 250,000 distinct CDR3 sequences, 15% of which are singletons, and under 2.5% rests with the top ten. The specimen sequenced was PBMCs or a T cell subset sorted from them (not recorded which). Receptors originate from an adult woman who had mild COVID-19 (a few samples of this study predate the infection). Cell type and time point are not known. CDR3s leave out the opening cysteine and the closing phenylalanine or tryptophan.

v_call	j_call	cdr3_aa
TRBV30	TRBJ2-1	AWSPGLLQSSNEQF
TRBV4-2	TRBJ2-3	ASSEAGEDTQY
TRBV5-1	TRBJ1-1	ASSLFDPSTEAF
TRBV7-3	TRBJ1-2	ASSLAGGRGYT
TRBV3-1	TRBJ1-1	ASSRLVSTEAF
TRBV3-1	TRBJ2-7	ASSLEPKIYEQY
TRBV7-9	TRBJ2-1	ASLRTSGLREQF
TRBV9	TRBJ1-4	ASSVGTGEKLF
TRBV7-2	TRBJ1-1	ASMQQWNTEAF
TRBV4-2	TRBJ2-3	ASRRTGGIIAQY
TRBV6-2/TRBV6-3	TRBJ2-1	ATGSYNEQF
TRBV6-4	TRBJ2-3	ASGGHTDTQY
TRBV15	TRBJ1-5	ATSRGPGYGNQPQH
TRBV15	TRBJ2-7	ATSRDWGGEQY
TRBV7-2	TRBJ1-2	ASSTGTGLSTNYGYT
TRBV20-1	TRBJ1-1	SAREGSGRNTEAF
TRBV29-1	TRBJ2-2	SVRGSGELF
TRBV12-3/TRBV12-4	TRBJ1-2	ASSFGQNDYGYT
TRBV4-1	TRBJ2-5	ASSHLRDRQY
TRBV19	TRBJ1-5	ASSIGTDRQPQH
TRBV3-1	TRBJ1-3	ASSQVRQGTGNTIY
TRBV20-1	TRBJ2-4	SARGGGKNIQY
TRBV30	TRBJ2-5	AWSVDGRPGETQY
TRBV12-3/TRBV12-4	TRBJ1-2	ASSSGTYGYT
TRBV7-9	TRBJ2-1	ASSLAAKSGNEQF
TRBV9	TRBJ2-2	ASSYTGQGPGELF
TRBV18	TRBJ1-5	ASSAAGQLNQPQH
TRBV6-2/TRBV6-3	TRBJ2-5	ASSRAGQLYQETQY
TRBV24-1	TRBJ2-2	ATSDPDRGATGELF
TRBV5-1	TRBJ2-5	ASSKADRGEETQY
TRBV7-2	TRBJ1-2	ASRQQGRGYT
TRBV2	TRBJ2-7	ASGTTYEQY